This is a list of T cell receptor beta chains from one sample in a study of T cell repertoires in cytomegalovirus infection. TCRdb processed the reads anew with MiXCR; each CDR3 protein has one entry. In the table there are 900,000 to 950,000 distinct CDR3 sequences, 30% to 40% of which are singletons. These receptors are not linked to any known antigen. The sequences come from cultured CD8+ T cells from PBMCs, collected from culture after CMV antigen stimulation. All receptors come from a human donor in good health (CMV status not recorded). Some clones in this sample may be carry-over from other donors' samples. Each CDR3 is given with its conserved first and last residue. The D gene is left open where the match is weak. Not all rows give a size; the values are once, few, many and, for expanded clones, a class.

TRBV28	TRBJ2-1	-	TRBD1	TGTGCCAGCAGTCGACAGGGCAGAAGCAATGAGCAGTTCTTC	CASSRQGRSNEQFF
TRBV7-9	TRBJ2-1	many	-	TGTGCCAGCAGCTTAGGTCCAGGGTACAATGAGCAGTTCTTC	CASSLGPGYNEQFF
TRBV6-5	TRBJ2-2	many	-	TGTGCCAGCAGTTACACAGGGTTTCTTGGCGGGGAGCTGTTTTTT	CASSYTGFLGGELFF
TRBV10-3	TRBJ2-7	-	-	TGTGCCATCAGTGAGTCCCCTACCACAGCGTCCTACGAGCAGTACTTC	CAISESPTTASYEQYF
TRBV6-6	TRBJ2-2	-	-	TGTGCCAGCAGTTTGGAGGGGGCCGACACCGGGGAGCTGTTTTTT	CASSLEGADTGELFF
TRBV20-1	TRBJ2-1	-	-	TGCAGTGCTAGAGACCCCGGGACCCATTCATACAATGAGCAGTTCTTC	CSARDPGTHSYNEQFF
TRBV4-1	TRBJ1-2	-	TRBD1	TGCGCCAGCAGCCAAGTTGGAGACAGGGGGCGAGGCGGCTACACCTTC	CASSQVGDRGRGGYTF
TRBV19	TRBJ1-3	-	TRBD1	TGTGCCAGTAGTACCTCCGGGACAGGGATTTACACCATATATTTT	CASSTSGTGIYTIYF
TRBV12-3/TRBV12-4	TRBJ2-2	-	-	TGTGCCAGCAGCTCCCCGGGGATGGCGGGCGGGGAGCTGTTTTTT	CASSSPGMAGGELFF
TRBV15	TRBJ2-2	-	-	TGTGCCACCAGCCCAGGGACGGGTTCCGGGGAGCTGTTTTTT	CATSPGTGSGELFF
TRBV27	TRBJ1-6	-	-	TGTGCCAGCAGTTTATGGGGAGGTACCCTCCACTTT	CASSLWGGTLHF